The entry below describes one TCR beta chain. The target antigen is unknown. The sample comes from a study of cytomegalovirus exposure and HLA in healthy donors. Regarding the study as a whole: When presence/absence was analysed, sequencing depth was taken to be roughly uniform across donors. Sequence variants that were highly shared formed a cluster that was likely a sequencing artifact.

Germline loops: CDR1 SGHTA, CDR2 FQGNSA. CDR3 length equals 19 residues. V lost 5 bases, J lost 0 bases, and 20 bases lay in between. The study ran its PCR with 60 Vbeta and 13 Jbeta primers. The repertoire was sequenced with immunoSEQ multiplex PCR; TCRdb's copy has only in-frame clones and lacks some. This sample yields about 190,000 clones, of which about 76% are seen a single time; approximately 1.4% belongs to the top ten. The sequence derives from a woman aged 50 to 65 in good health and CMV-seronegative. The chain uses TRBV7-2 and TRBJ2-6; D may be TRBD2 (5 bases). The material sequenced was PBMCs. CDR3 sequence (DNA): TGTGCCAGCAGCCAATCCGGGATATCCACCTTCTCTGGGGCCAACGTCCTGACTTTC. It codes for CASSQSGISTFSGANVLTF.